This record covers a single T cell receptor beta chain. Unmatched junction bases numbered 5, after V lost 4 bases and J lost 3 bases. The CDR3 runs 14 residues. Germline CDR1 is ENHRY and CDR2 is SYGVKD. A J-beta primer mix and a sample-barcoded 5' primer were used in a second PCR of roughly 7 to 12 cycles. Each CDR3 protein is one row after TCRdb ran MiXCR on the 5' RACE reads. The sample contains fewer than 1,000,000 distinct CDR3 sequences, around 42% of which appear only once. These data are taken from a study of blood T cells in healthy people across ages. The sequence was obtained from a man aged 60 to 75 in good health. Material: blood. The gene calls are TRBV10-3 and TRBJ2-5, with 7 bases identical to TRBD1. CDR3 residues: CAISGRTGEETQYF. The DNA for the CDR3 is TGTGCCATCAGTGGGAGAACAGGGGAAGAGACCCAGTACTTC.